Presented here are 27 T cell receptor beta chains from one specimen sequenced in a study of T cell repertoires in cytomegalovirus infection. TCRdb analysed the reads with MiXCR anew, one entry per CDR3 protein. The sample lists roughly 300,000 distinct CDR3 sequences; roughly 23% were seen once. The source material was PBMCs. These receptors all stem from a human donor in good health (CMV status not recorded). Some clones in this sample may be carry-over from other donors' samples.

This clonotype was observed at least ten times. This chain links TRBV6-1 with TRBJ2-3, with 12 bases matching TRBD2. Germline CDR1 MNHNS, CDR2 SASEGT. Germline trimming cut 2 bases from V and 6 bases from J; bases unmatched to any gene: 9. The length of the CDR3 is 17 residues. CDR3 in DNA: TGTGCCAGCAGTGAAAGACCTCTAGCGGGAGGGCGTGATACGCAGTATTTT. Its protein is CASSERPLAGGRDTQYF.

The chain employs TRBV20-1 and TRBJ2-1; a possible D gene is TRBD1 (7 bases). The V gene's germline CDR1 is DFQATT and CDR2 SNEGSKA (reference sequence). V lost 1 base and J lost 3, with 13 bases in between. The CDR3 has 15 residues. The CDR3 reads CSARGGDRDYNEQFF. In DNA form, the CDR3 reads TGCAGTGCTAGAGGCGGGGACAGAGACTACAATGAGCAGTTCTTC.

This clonotype was observed at least ten times. The genes are TRBV7-2 and TRBJ1-5, with D perhaps TRBD1 (5 bases). Germline CDR1 and CDR2: SGHTA and FQGNSA. V lost 6 bases and J lost 5, with 14 bases in between. The CDR3 length is 14 residues. CDR3 sequence: CASSSGWGDQPQHF. The DNA of the CDR3 is TGTGCCAGCAGTTCAGGTTGGGGGGATCAGCCCCAGCATTTT. Looking up the rest from reference TRBV7-2 and TRBJ1-5 gives the full variable domain: GAGVSQSPSNKVTEKGKDVELRCDPISGHTALYWYRQSLGQGLEFLIYFQGNSAPDKSGLPSDRFSAERTGGSVSTLTIQRTQQEDSAVYLCASSSGWGDQPQHFGDGTRLSIL.

The sample holds a few counts of this clonotype. The rearrangement joins TRBV11-3 to TRBJ2-5; possible D gene TRBD2, 6 bases. This CDR3 region has 13 residues. Germline V gene data show CDR1 as SGHNT and CDR2 as YENEEA. Trimming took off 5 bases at V and 3 bases at J, with 10 bases between the two ends. The CDR3 DNA reads TGTGCCAGCAGCCCAGGCGGGAAAGAGACCCAGTACTTC. It is translated as CASSPGGKETQYF.

This clonotype was seen just once. The chain couples TRBV18 to TRBJ1-2, with D possibly TRBD1 on 6 matching bases. V lost 8 bases and J 2 bases, leaving 18 bases between the germline ends. Germline V lookup: CDR1 KGHSH, CDR2 LQKENI. This CDR3 is built from 15 residues. CDR3 DNA sequence: TGTGCCAGCACGAAGGAAAGGGGGAGGAACTATGGCTACACCTTC. Translation: CASTKERGRNYGYTF.

The J gene is TRBJ2-1, the V gene TRBV28; tentatively, D is TRBD1 (6 bases). The CDR3 is made up of 15 amino acids. V lost 3 bases and J 4 bases, leaving 13 bases between the germline ends. Germline assignment: CDR1 MDHEN and CDR2 SYDVKM. Written as DNA, the CDR3 is TGTGCCAGCAGTTTCCTTGGCAGGGGTTACAATGAGCAGTTCTTC. It encodes CASSFLGRGYNEQFF.

This rearrangement joins TRBV15 to TRBJ2-5; 8 nucleotides line up with TRBD2. Trimming took 0 bases from V and 4 from J; bases not matched to a gene: 10. The CDR3 is 17 residues long. Germline CDR1 reads LNHNV; CDR2 reads YYDKDF (reference sequence). The CDR3 is CATSRDPGGAVRETQYF. The CDR3 DNA reads TGTGCCACCAGCAGAGATCCGGGGGGGGCGGTCCGAGAGACCCAGTACTTC.

This clonotype was observed a handful of times. This CDR3 reads CASSLTAGQETQYF. The CDR3 DNA reads as TGTGCCAGCAGTTTAACCGCGGGGCAAGAGACCCAGTACTTC. The chain has TRBV28 and TRBJ2-5; D perhaps matches TRBD2 (6 bases). The length of the CDR3 is 14 residues. Trimming shortened V by 2 bases and J by 2 bases, and 9 bases separated the two germline ends. The germline CDR1 and CDR2 sequences are MDHEN and SYDVKM.

This clonotype was seen only a few times. V gene TRBV6-5 combines with J gene TRBJ1-1; D remains unclear. The CDR3 is 16 residues long. V shed 5 bases and J shed 1 base, with 17 bases lying between them. The germline gives CDR1 MNHEY, CDR2 SVGAGI. The CDR3 DNA reads as TGTGCCAGCAGTACTATCCTGTTGAGGTCGAACACTGAAGCTTTCTTT. Translated, it gives CASSTILLRSNTEAFF.

The J gene is TRBJ1-1, the V gene TRBV7-2; tentatively, D is TRBD1 (5 bases). Per the germline V gene, CDR1 is SGHTA and CDR2 is FQGNSA. This CDR3 is built from 14 residues. V gave up 3 bases and J gave up 1 base, with 9 bases separating them. CDR3 nucleotides: TGTGCCAGCAGCTTCCCGGGGGAGAACACTGAAGCTTTCTTT. Its translation is CASSFPGENTEAFF.

This clonotype was picked up many times. The chain links TRBV7-2 to TRBJ2-1; the match to TRBD2 covers 8 bases. The CDR3 spans 16 residues. Germline V CDR1 and CDR2: SGHTA, FQGNSA. Trimming cost V 3 bases and J 0 bases; bases outside gene matches: 4. CDR3 DNA: TGTGCCAGCAGCTTCTCCGGGACTAGCTCCTACAATGAGCAGTTCTTC. Its protein product is CASSFSGTSSYNEQFF.

The genes are TRBV11-2 and TRBJ2-5, with D uncertain. Per the germline V gene, CDR1 is SGHAT and CDR2 is FQNNGV. The CDR3 extends over 12 amino acids. Trimming left V 3 bases short and J 4 bases short, with 6 bases between. The CDR3 sequence is CASSFPRETQYF. The CDR3 nucleotides read TGTGCCAGCAGCTTCCCCCGAGAGACCCAGTACTTC.

The chain combines TRBV28 with TRBJ1-2; D possibly corresponds to TRBD1 (5 bases). Looked up from germline, CDR1 is MDHEN and CDR2 is SYDVKM. Trimming stripped 4 bases from V and 3 bases from J, with 15 bases between. CDR3 length: 15 amino acids. The CDR3 DNA is TGTGCCAGCAGTTCGCCGGGGGTACGGCACTATGGCTACACCTTC. Translated: CASSSPGVRHYGYTF.

The J gene is TRBJ1-1, the V gene TRBV6-2 or TRBV6-3; the D is unclear. Per germline, CDR1 MNHEY and CDR2 SVGEGT. The CDR3 has 16 amino acids. Trimming removed 3 bases at V and 0 bases at J, with 14 bases between. CDR3 bases: TGTGCCAGCAGTTATAGGATCGGAGGCATGAACACTGAAGCTTTCTTT. Translating gives CASSYRIGGMNTEAFF.

V is TRBV14 and J is TRBJ1-1, with 7 bases that match TRBD1. Germline V gene sequence: CDR1 SGHDN, CDR2 FVKESK. Trimming removed 0 bases from V and 5 bases from J; junction bases left unmatched: 9. This CDR3 contains 16 residues. CDR3 residues: CASSQDKGEGATEAFF. CDR3 nucleotide sequence: TGTGCCAGCAGCCAAGACAAGGGGGAGGGGGCGACTGAAGCTTTCTTT.

This chain uses TRBV20-1 with TRBJ2-3, with D maybe TRBD2 (6 bases). Germline CDR1 is DFQATT and CDR2 is SNEGSKA (reference sequence). This CDR3 spans 13 amino acids. Deletions cut 1 base from V and 5 bases from J, with 10 bases between. The CDR3 DNA is TGCAGTGCTAGAGCGGGAGTTGTAGATACGCAGTATTTT. As protein: CSARAGVVDTQYF.

This clonotype was observed a few times. The CDR3 is CATSDLREYTGELFF. The CDR3 bases are TGTGCCACCAGTGATTTGAGGGAATACACCGGGGAGCTGTTTTTT. The J gene is TRBJ2-2, the V gene TRBV24-1; D is unresolved. Trimming removed 0 bases at V and 3 bases at J, with 7 bases between. Germline V gene lookup returns CDR1 KGHDR and CDR2 SFDVKD. The CDR3 loop spans 15 amino acids.

In this sample, this clonotype turned up many times. The V call is TRBV28, the J call TRBJ1-6; 9 bases map to TRBD1. The length of the CDR3 is 17 residues. The J segment lost 8 bases and the V segment lost 6 bases, leaving 14 bases of the junction unmatched. CDR1 and CDR2 (germline): MDHEN, SYDVKM. The CDR3, as DNA: TGTGCCAGCAGCCCTCCCGGGACAGGGTTTTGGTATTCACCCCTCCACTTT. Residues: CASSPPGTGFWYSPLHF.

This sequence joins TRBV28 and TRBJ1-1; TRBD1 matches at 8 bases. The CDR3 has 16 amino acids. The V gene's germline CDR1 is MDHEN and CDR2 SYDVKM. The V segment lost 7 bases and the J segment 5 bases; nucleotides outside the gene matches: 15. The CDR3 loop is CASKSRSGGGFTEAFF. CDR3 in DNA: TGTGCCAGCAAGTCGAGATCAGGGGGCGGATTTACTGAAGCTTTCTTT.

This sequence joins TRBV28 and TRBJ2-1, with 10 bases identical to TRBD1. J lost 4 bases, V lost 7 bases, and 10 bases had no gene match. The CDR3 is made up of 16 amino acids. CDR1 MDHEN and CDR2 SYDVKM come from the germline V gene. The CDR3 sequence: CASKTPGGQGYNEQFF. The CDR3 DNA follows: TGTGCCAGCAAAACCCCGGGGGGACAGGGGTACAATGAGCAGTTCTTC.

This clonotype was picked up many times. The chain couples TRBV7-2 to TRBJ2-7; D is unresolved. Trimming left V 1 base short and J 2 bases short, with 9 bases between. The CDR3 has 14 residues. Looked up from germline, CDR1 is SGHTA and CDR2 is FQGNSA. For the CDR3, the DNA is TGTGCCAGCAGCTTAGGCCCCTATCCCTACGAGCAGTACTTC. It is translated as CASSLGPYPYEQYF.

The chain uses TRBV7-9 and TRBJ1-1, with 8 nucleotides matching TRBD1. Germline CDR1 is SEHNR and CDR2 is FQNEAQ (reference sequence). V was pared by 3 bases and J by 1 base, with 7 bases of the junction left unmatched. The length of the CDR3 is 16 residues. CDR3: CASSLGGQDKNTEAFF. The CDR3, as DNA: TGTGCCAGCAGCTTGGGGGGACAGGACAAGAACACTGAAGCTTTCTTT.

The chain carries TRBV28 and TRBJ2-3; D may be TRBD1 (6 bases). V was shortened by 5 bases and J by 6 bases, with 18 bases between the two germline ends. The CDR3 is made up of 15 amino acids. Germline loops: CDR1 MDHEN, CDR2 SYDVKM. In DNA form, the CDR3 reads TGTGCCAGCAGTGCAACACAGGGAAAGGGGGATACGCAGTATTTT. Protein sequence: CASSATQGKGDTQYF.

This clonotype has more than one count but fewer than ten. J is TRBJ1-5 and V is TRBV6-6; D gene unclear. CDR3 length: 13 residues. Per the germline V gene, CDR1 is MNHNY and CDR2 is SVGAGI (reference sequence). The V gene lost 5 bases and the J gene lost 5 bases, with 10 bases spanning the gap. The CDR3 region is CASSPWLYQPQHF. CDR3 bases: TGTGCCAGCAGTCCTTGGCTGTATCAGCCCCAGCATTTT.

The rearrangement uses TRBV29-1 and TRBJ2-1; D is uncertain. Trimming cost V 4 bases and J 2 bases, with 9 bases left between them. Germline V gene lookup returns CDR1 SQVTM and CDR2 ANQGSEA. This CDR3 is 13 amino acids long. CDR3: CSVVAETYNEQFF. DNA of the CDR3: TGCAGCGTTGTTGCGGAGACCTACAATGAGCAGTTCTTC.

This clonotype was counted at least ten times. The chain joins TRBV7-2 to TRBJ2-3, with 12 bases that match TRBD2. The ends lost 5 bases at V and 6 bases at J; junction bases unmatched: 9. This CDR3 has 16 residues. CDR1 is SGHTA and CDR2 is FQGNSA in the germline V gene. CDR3 in DNA: TGTGCCAGCAGCGCCCGACTAGCGGGAGCTTATGATACGCAGTATTTT. Encoded protein: CASSARLAGAYDTQYF.

This clonotype has at least ten counts. The chain employs TRBV7-6 and TRBJ2-7; TRBD1 might be the D (6 bases). V shed 8 bases and J shed 2 bases, with 16 bases lying between them. CDR3 length: 14 amino acids. Germline CDR1 reads SGHVS; CDR2 reads FNYEAQ. The CDR3 loop is CASARWGQAYEQYF. The DNA for the CDR3 is TGTGCCAGCGCGAGGTGGGGGCAGGCCTACGAGCAGTACTTC. The whole variable domain, filled in from reference TRBV7-6 and TRBJ2-7, reads GAGVSQSPRYKVTKRGQDVALRCDPISGHVSLYWYRQALGQGPEFLTYFNYEAQQDKSGLPNDRFSAERPEGSISTLTIQRTEQRDSAMYRCASARWGQAYEQYFGPGTRLTVT.